A selection of T cell receptor beta chains follows, all from one sample in a study of blood T cell repertoires in COVID-19. Assay: immunoSEQ multiplex PCR; the TCRdb copy retains only in-frame clones and omits some. Of fewer than 200,000 clones in the sample, 85% are singletons; the top ten hold around 3.2%. What was sequenced was peripheral blood. The source is a human donor with acute or convalescent COVID-19. The donor label of this sample is uncertain. Each CDR3 is given with its conserved first and last residue. A D gene is named only where the DNA matches it firmly. Only some rows state a clone size, as once, few, many or a class for expanded clones.

v_gene,j_gene,d_gene,abundance,CDR3nt,CDR3aa
TRBV19,TRBJ2-3,TRBD1,few,TGTGCCAGTAGGAGGGGACAGGGTTCGGGCACAGATACGCAGTATTTT,CASRRGQGSGTDTQYF
TRBV19,TRBJ2-3,TRBD2,.,TGTGCCAGTAGTACGCTCATAATCTCCGGGACTAGGGCAGATACGCAGTATTTT,CASSTLIISGTRADTQYF
TRBV5-1,TRBJ2-5,TRBD1,once,TGCGCCAGCAGCTTCCACGACAGGGGAGGAGAGACCCAGTACTTC,CASSFHDRGGETQYF
TRBV11-3,TRBJ2-1,TRBD1,.,TGTGCCAGCACCCCAGGGGGCTATGACAATGAGCAGTTCTTC,CASTPGGYDNEQFF
TRBV11-3,TRBJ2-3,.,.,TGTGCCAGCAGCTTAGGAAACAGGGAAAGGGATACGCAGTATTTT,CASSLGNRERDTQYF
TRBV6-5,TRBJ1-5,.,.,TGTGCCAGCAGTTACTCGGGGAGGGGGGGTCAGCCCCAGCATTTT,CASSYSGRGGQPQHF
TRBV19,TRBJ1-1,TRBD1,.,TGTGCCAGTAGTCTCCGGACAGGGGTCGAGACTTTCTTT,CASSLRTGVETFF
TRBV4-1,TRBJ1-5,.,.,TGCGCCAGCAGCCATACTCCCCCGCCAACCTCCCCCAATCAGCCCCAGCATTTT,CASSHTPPPTSPNQPQHF
TRBV7-2,TRBJ2-2,TRBD1,.,TGTGCCAGCAGCTTTCGGCAGGGGGCGGCGAACACCGGGGAGCTGTTTTTT,CASSFRQGAANTGELFF
TRBV7-6,TRBJ1-1,TRBD1,.,TGTGCCAGCAGCCTAAGCCCCGTGGACAGGGCTGTTGGAGCTTTCTTT,CASSLSPVDRAVGAFF
TRBV9,TRBJ2-7,.,few,TGTGCCAGCAGCGCCCCGGGATCCTACGAGCAGTACTTC,CASSAPGSYEQYF
TRBV28,TRBJ1-2,TRBD1,.,TGTGCCAGCAGTCCAGGGGGAGATGGCTACACCTTC,CASSPGGDGYTF
TRBV5-5,TRBJ1-5,TRBD1,.,TGTGCCAGCAGCCTACTAGACAGGGTCTCGAATCAGCCCCAGCATTTT,CASSLLDRVSNQPQHF
TRBV5-6,TRBJ1-5,.,.,TGTGCCAGCAGCTTGATGGGCAGGGAGGATGATCAGCCCCAGCATTTT,CASSLMGREDDQPQHF
TRBV7-8,TRBJ1-6,.,.,TGTGCCACTCGCGGAAGGGGCCGGTCACCCCTCCACTTT,CATRGRGRSPLHF
TRBV4-1,TRBJ2-3,TRBD1,.,TGCGCCAGCAGCCAAGGCCTGGACAGGGAGAGGGGTACGCAGTATTTT,CASSQGLDRERGTQYF
TRBV5-1,TRBJ2-3,.,.,TGCGCCAGCATGCGGGACACAGATACGCAGTATTTT,CASMRDTDTQYF
TRBV5-6,TRBJ2-5,.,.,TGTGCCAGCAGCTTGTTTGAGACTACCCGCCAAGAGACCCAGTACTTC,CASSLFETTRQETQYF
TRBV27,TRBJ2-7,.,.,TGTGCCAGCAGTTTATATGTCCAGGGAGGCGAGCAGTACTTC,CASSLYVQGGEQYF
TRBV11-1,TRBJ1-1,.,.,TGTGCCAGCAGCTTTCGACAGGATTCGCTTGAAGCTTTCTTT,CASSFRQDSLEAFF
TRBV5-4,TRBJ2-1,.,.,TGTGCCAGCAGCTTGTATGAGGGAAGGGAGCAGTTCTTC,CASSLYEGREQFF
TRBV28,TRBJ1-6,.,.,TGTGCCAGCAGTTTACCACATACAGGATCACCCCTCCACTTT,CASSLPHTGSPLHF
TRBV18,TRBJ2-3,TRBD2,.,TGTGCCAGCTCACCAAATAGCGGGGGGGCAACAGATACGCAGTATTTT,CASSPNSGGATDTQYF
TRBV30,TRBJ1-1,.,.,TGTGCCTGGAGTGTACTCCAGGGAACTGAAGCTTTCTTT,CAWSVLQGTEAFF
TRBV7-7,TRBJ2-1,.,once,TGTGCCAGCAGCAGTCGCGGGGCCAACAATGAGCAGTTCTTC,CASSSRGANNEQFF
TRBV27,TRBJ1-4,.,.,TGTGCCAGCAGTTACCGGTCGGGGCAGGGAGGTGAAAAACTGTTTTTT,CASSYRSGQGGEKLFF
TRBV28,TRBJ2-7,TRBD1,.,TGTGCCAGCACCAGTTTCCCACGACAGGGGACCTACGAGCAGTACTTC,CASTSFPRQGTYEQYF
TRBV4-1,TRBJ2-1,.,few,TGCGCCAGCAGCCAAGATTTTGTAGGGAGCGATAAGTTCTTC,CASSQDFVGSDKFF
TRBV18,TRBJ1-5,.,.,TGTGCCAGCTCTGGGGAGAATAGCAATCAGCCCCAGCATTTT,CASSGENSNQPQHF
TRBV5-1,TRBJ2-1,TRBD1,few,TGCGCCAGCAGCTACCTCGAATATCCGGGACAGAGCTCCTACAATGAGCAGTTCTTC,CASSYLEYPGQSSYNEQFF
TRBV9,TRBJ2-3,.,few,TGTGCCAGCAGCGTCATGCCAGGGGAAACAGATACGCAGTATTTT,CASSVMPGETDTQYF
TRBV5-1,TRBJ2-5,.,.,TGCGCCAGCAGCTTCGCTATCCTCCAAGAGACCCAGTACTTC,CASSFAILQETQYF
TRBV19,TRBJ1-5,TRBD1,.,TGTGCCAGTAGTATAAATACGGGACAGGGGGGAAATCAGCCCCAGCATTTT,CASSINTGQGGNQPQHF
TRBV19,TRBJ2-3,TRBD1,.,TGTGCCAGTAGTACCAACAGGGGGCGCCTCGCAGATACGCAGTATTTT,CASSTNRGRLADTQYF
TRBV5-6,TRBJ2-2,TRBD1,.,TGTGCCAGCAGCTTGACAGGGGTACAAACCGGGGAGCTGTTTTTT,CASSLTGVQTGELFF
TRBV7-3,TRBJ2-1,TRBD2,.,TGTGCCAGCAGCCTCGCGGGGGGCCCGGGAAATGAGCAGTTCTTC,CASSLAGGPGNEQFF
TRBV6-5,TRBJ1-5,.,.,TGTGCCACCTCTGAGGGGGACAATCAGCCCCAGCATTTT,CATSEGDNQPQHF
TRBV7-2,TRBJ2-2,.,few,TGTGCCAGCAGCTTAAATAGCGAGGCCGGGGAGCTGTTTTTT,CASSLNSEAGELFF
TRBV5-1,TRBJ1-3,TRBD1,.,TGCGCCAGCAGCTTGCAGCCGGACAGGGGCGGGAGCTCTGGAAACACCATATATTTT,CASSLQPDRGGSSGNTIYF
TRBV11-3,TRBJ2-1,TRBD1,.,TGTGCCAGCAGCTTCCAAACAGGGGGCTCCTACAATGAGCAGTTCTTC,CASSFQTGGSYNEQFF
TRBV5-1,TRBJ2-1,.,.,TGCGCCAGCGAAGGGGTTGGTTCCTACAATGAGCAGTTCTTC,CASEGVGSYNEQFF
TRBV6-5,TRBJ1-1,TRBD1,few,TGTGCCAGCAGGCTCCGACAGGGGGCGTCAGCTTTCTTT,CASRLRQGASAFF
TRBV27,TRBJ2-4,.,once,TGTGCCAGCAGTTTCGTCTGGAGGGACATTCAGTACTTC,CASSFVWRDIQYF
TRBV7-3,TRBJ1-6,TRBD1,.,TGTGCCAGCAGTCCAGGGGGAGCAAATTCACCCCTCCACTTT,CASSPGGANSPLHF
TRBV19,TRBJ1-3,TRBD1,.,TGTGCCAGTAGAAAAGACAGGGGGGGTGCTGGAAACACCATATATTTT,CASRKDRGGAGNTIYF